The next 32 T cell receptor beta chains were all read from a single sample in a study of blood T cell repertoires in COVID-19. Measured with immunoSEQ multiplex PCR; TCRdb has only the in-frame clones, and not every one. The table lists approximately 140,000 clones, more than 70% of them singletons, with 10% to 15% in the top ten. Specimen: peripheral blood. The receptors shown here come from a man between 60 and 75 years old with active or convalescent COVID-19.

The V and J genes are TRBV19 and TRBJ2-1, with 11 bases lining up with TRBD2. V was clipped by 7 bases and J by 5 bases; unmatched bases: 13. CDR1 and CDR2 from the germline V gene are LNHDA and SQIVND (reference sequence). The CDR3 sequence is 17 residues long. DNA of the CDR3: TGTGCCAGTACCACCACCGAGGCTAGCGGGAGGCACAATGAGCAGTTCTTC. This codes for CASTTTEASGRHNEQFF.

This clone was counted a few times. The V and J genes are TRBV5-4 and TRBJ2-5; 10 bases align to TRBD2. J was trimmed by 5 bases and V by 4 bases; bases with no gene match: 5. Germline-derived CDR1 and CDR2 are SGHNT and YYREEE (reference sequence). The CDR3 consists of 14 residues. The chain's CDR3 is CASSPGLAVETQYF. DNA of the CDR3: TGTGCCAGCAGCCCAGGACTAGCGGTGGAGACCCAGTACTTC.

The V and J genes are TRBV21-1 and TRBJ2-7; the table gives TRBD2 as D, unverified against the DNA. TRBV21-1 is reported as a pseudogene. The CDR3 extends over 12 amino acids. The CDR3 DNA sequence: TGTGCCAGCAGCCACGAGGGCCACGAGCAGTACTTC. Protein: CASSHEGHEQYF.

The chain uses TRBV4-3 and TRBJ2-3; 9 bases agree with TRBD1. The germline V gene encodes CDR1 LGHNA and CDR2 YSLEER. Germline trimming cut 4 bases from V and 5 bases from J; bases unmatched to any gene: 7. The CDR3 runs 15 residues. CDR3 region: CASSPAGTGQDTQYF. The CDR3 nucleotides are TGCGCCAGCAGCCCGGCTGGGACAGGGCAAGATACGCAGTATTTT.

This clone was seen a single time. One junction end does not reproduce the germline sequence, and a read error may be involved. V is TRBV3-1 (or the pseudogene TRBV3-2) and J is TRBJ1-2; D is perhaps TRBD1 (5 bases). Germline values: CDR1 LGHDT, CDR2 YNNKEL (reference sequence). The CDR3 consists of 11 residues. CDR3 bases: TGTGCCAGCAGCCAAGGGGGCAGGAACCTCTTC. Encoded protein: CASSQGGRNLF.

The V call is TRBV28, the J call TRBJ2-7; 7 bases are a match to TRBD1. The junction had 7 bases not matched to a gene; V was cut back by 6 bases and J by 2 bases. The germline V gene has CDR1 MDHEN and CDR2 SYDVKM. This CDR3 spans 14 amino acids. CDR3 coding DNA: TGTGCCAGCAGCACGGGACAGAATCCCTACGAGCAGTACTTC. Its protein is CASSTGQNPYEQYF.

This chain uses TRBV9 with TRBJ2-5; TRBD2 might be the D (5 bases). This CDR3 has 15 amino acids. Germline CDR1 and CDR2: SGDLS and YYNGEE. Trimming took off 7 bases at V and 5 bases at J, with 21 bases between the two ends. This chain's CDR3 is CASAERASPKETQYF. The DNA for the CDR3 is TGTGCCAGCGCCGAGAGGGCTTCCCCGAAGGAGACCCAGTACTTC. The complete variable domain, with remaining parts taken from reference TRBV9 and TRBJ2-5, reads DSGVTQTPKHLITATGQRVTLRCSPRSGDLSVYWYQQSLDQGLQFLIQYYNGEERAKGNILERFSAQQFPDLHSELNLSSLELGDSALYFCASAERASPKETQYFGPGTRLLVL.

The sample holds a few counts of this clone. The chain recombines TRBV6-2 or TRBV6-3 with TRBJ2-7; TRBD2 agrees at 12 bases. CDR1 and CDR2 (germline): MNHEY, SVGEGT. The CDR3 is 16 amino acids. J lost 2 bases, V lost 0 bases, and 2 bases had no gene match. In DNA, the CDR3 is TGTGCCAGCAGTTACTCCAGGACTAGCGGGACCTACGAGCAGTACTTC. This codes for CASSYSRTSGTYEQYF.

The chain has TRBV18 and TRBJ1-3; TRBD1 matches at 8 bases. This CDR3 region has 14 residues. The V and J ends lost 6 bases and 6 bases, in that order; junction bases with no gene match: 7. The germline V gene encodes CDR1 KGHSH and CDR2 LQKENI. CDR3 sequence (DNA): TGTGCCAGCTCTCCGACAGGGGCTGAAAACACCATATATTTT. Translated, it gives CASSPTGAENTIYF. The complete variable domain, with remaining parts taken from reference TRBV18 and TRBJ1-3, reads NAGVMQNPRHLVRRRGQEARLRCSPMKGHSHVYWYRQLPEEGLKFMVYLQKENIIDESGMPKERFSAEFPKEGPSILRIQQVVRGDSAAYFCASSPTGAENTIYFGEGSWLTVV.

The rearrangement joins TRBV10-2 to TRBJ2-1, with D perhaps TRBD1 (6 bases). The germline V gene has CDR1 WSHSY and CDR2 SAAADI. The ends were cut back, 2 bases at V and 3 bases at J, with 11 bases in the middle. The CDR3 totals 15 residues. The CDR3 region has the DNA TGCGCCAGCAGTGAGGGGCAGGGGCACTACAATGAGCAGTTCTTC. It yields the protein CASSEGQGHYNEQFF.

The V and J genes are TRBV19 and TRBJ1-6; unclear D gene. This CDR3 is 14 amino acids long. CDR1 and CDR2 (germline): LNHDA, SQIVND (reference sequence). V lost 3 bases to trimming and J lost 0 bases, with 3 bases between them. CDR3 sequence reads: CASSISSYNSPLHF. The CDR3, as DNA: TGTGCCAGTAGTATCAGCTCCTATAATTCACCCCTCCACTTT.

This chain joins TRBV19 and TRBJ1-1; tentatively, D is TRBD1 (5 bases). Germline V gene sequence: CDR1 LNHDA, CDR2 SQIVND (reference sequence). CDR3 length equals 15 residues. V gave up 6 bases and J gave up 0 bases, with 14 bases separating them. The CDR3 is CASRVQDHMNTEAFF. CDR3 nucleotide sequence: TGTGCCAGTAGGGTACAGGACCATATGAACACTGAAGCTTTCTTT.

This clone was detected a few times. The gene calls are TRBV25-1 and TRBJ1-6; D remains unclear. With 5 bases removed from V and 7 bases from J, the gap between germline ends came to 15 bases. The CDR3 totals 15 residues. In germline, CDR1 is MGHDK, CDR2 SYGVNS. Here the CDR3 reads CASSQPGPGNSPLHF. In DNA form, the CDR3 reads TGTGCCAGCAGTCAACCGGGCCCGGGAAATTCACCCCTCCACTTT.

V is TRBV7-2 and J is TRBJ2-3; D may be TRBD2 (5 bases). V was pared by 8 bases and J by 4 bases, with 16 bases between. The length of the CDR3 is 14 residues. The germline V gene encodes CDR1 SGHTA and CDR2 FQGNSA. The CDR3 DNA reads TGTGCCAGCGAGGGCTTTTCGTACGCAGATACGCAGTATTTT. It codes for CASEGFSYADTQYF. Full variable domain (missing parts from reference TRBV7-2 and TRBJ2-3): GAGVSQSPSNKVTEKGKDVELRCDPISGHTALYWYRQSLGQGLEFLIYFQGNSAPDKSGLPSDRFSAERTGGSVSTLTIQRTQQEDSAVYLCASEGFSYADTQYFGPGTRLTVL.

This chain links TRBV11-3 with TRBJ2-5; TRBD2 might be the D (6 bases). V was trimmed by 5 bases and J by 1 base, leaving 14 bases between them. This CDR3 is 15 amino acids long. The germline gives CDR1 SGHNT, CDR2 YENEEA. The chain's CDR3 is CASSLFSGPQETQYF. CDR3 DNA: TGTGCCAGCAGCCTATTTAGCGGCCCCCAAGAGACCCAGTACTTC.

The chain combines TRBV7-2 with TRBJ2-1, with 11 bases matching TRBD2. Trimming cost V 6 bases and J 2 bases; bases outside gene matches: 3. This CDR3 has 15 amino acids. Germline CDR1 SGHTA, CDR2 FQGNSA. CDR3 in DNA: TGTGCCAGCAGACGGACTAGCGGGCCCTACAATGAGCAGTTCTTC. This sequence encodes CASRRTSGPYNEQFF.

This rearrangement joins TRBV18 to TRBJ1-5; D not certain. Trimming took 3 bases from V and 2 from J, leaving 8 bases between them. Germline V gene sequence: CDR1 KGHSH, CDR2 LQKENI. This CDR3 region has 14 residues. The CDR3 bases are TGTGCCAGCTCACCCGACGGGGGCAATCAGCCCCAGCATTTT. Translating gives CASSPDGGNQPQHF.

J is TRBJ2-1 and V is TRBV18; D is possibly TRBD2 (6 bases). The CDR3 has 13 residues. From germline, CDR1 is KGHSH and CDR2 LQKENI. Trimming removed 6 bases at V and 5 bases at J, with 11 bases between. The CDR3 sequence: CASSDGSHNEQFF. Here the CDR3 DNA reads TGTGCCAGCTCCGACGGGAGCCACAATGAGCAGTTCTTC. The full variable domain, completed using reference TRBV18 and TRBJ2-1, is NAGVMQNPRHLVRRRGQEARLRCSPMKGHSHVYWYRQLPEEGLKFMVYLQKENIIDESGMPKERFSAEFPKEGPSILRIQQVVRGDSAAYFCASSDGSHNEQFFGPGTRLTVL.

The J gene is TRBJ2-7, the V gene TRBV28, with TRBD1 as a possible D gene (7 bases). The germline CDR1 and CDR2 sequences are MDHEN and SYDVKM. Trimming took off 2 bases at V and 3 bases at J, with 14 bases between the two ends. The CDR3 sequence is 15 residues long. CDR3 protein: CASSLRGTAFYEQYF. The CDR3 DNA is TGTGCCAGCAGTTTACGCGGGACAGCGTTCTACGAGCAGTACTTC. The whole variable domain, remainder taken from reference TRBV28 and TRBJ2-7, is DVKVTQSSRYLVKRTGEKVFLECVQDMDHENMFWYRQDPGLGLRLIYFSYDVKMKEKGDIPEGYSVSREKKERFSLILESASTNQTSMYLCASSLRGTAFYEQYFGPGTRLTVT.

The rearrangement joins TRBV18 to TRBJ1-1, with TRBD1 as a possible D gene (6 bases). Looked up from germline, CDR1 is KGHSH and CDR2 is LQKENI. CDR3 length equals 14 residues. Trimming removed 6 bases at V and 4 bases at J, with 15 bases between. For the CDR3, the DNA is TGTGCCAGCTCTCCCAGGGGATGGGCCACTGAAGCTTTCTTT. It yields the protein CASSPRGWATEAFF.

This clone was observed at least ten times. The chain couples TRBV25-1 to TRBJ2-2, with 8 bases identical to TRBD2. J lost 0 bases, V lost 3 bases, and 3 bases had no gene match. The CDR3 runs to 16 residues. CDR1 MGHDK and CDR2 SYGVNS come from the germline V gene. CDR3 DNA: TGTGCCAGCAGTGATGGAGCGGGGGCGAACACCGGGGAGCTGTTTTTT. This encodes CASSDGAGANTGELFF.

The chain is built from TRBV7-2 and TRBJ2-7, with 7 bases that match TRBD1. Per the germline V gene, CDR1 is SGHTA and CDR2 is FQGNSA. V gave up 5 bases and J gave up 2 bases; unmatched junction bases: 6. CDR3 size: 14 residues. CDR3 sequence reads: CASSPRTGPYEQYF. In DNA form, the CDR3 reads TGTGCCAGCAGCCCACGGACAGGTCCCTACGAGCAGTACTTC.

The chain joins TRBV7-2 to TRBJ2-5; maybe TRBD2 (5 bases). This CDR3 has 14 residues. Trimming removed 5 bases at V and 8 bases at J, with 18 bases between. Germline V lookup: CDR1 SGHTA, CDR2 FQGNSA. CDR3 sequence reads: CASSPTRQSGTQYF. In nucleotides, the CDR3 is TGTGCCAGCAGCCCTACGAGGCAATCGGGAACCCAGTACTTC.

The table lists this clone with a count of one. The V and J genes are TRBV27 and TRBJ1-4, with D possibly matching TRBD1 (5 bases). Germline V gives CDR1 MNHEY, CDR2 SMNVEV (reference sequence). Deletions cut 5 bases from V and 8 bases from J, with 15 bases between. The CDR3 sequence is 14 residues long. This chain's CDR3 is CASSLREGWEKLFF. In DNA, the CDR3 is TGTGCCAGCAGTCTCCGGGAGGGGTGGGAAAAACTGTTTTTT.

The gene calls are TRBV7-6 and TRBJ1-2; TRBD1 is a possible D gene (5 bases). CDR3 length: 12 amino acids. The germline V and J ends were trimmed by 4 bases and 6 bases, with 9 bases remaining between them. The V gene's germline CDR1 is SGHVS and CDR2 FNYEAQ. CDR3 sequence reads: CASSSGVDGYTF. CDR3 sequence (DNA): TGTGCCAGCAGCTCGGGGGTTGATGGCTACACCTTC.

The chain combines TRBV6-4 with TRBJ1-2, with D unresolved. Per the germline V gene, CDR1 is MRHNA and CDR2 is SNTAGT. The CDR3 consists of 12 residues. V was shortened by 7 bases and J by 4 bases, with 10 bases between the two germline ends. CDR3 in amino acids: CASKPGIYGYTF. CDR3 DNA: TGTGCCAGCAAGCCGGGGATCTATGGCTACACCTTC.

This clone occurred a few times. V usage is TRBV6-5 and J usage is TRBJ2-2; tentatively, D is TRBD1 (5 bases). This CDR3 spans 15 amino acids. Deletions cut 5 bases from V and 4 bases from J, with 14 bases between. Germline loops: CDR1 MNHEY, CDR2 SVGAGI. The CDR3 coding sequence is TGTGCCAGCAGTAGGGCAGGGATGGGCACCGGGGAGCTGTTTTTT. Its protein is CASSRAGMGTGELFF.

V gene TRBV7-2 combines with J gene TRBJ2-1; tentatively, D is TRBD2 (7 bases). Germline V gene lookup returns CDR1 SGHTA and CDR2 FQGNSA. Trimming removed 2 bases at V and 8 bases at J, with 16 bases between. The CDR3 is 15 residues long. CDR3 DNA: TGTGCCAGCAGCTTACGACGTGGGGGGGCCGATGAGCAGTTCTTC. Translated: CASSLRRGGADEQFF.

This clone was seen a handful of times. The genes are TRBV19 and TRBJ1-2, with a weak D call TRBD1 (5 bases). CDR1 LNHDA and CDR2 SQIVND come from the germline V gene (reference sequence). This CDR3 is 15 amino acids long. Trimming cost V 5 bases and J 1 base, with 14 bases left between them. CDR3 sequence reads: CASSAQRQSNYGYTF. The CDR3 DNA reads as TGTGCCAGTAGTGCCCAGAGACAGAGTAACTATGGCTACACCTTC.

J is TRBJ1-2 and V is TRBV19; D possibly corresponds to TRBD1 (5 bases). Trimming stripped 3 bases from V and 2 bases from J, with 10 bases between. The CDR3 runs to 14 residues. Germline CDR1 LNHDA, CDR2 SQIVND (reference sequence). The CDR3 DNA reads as TGTGCCAGTAGTATCGCGGCAGGGAACTATGGCTACACCTTC. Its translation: CASSIAAGNYGYTF.

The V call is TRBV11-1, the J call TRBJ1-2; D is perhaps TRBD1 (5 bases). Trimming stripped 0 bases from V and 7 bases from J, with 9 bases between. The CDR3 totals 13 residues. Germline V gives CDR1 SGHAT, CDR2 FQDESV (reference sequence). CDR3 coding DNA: TGTGCCAGCAGCTTAGCCGGGGGGTCTGGCTACACCTTC. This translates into CASSLAGGSGYTF.

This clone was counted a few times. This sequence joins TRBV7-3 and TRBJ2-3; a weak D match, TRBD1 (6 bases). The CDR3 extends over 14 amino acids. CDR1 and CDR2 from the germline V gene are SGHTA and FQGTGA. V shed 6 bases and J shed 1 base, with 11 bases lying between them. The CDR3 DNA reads TGTGCCAGCAGTCGTAACAGGGGCACAGATACGCAGTATTTT. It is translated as CASSRNRGTDTQYF.